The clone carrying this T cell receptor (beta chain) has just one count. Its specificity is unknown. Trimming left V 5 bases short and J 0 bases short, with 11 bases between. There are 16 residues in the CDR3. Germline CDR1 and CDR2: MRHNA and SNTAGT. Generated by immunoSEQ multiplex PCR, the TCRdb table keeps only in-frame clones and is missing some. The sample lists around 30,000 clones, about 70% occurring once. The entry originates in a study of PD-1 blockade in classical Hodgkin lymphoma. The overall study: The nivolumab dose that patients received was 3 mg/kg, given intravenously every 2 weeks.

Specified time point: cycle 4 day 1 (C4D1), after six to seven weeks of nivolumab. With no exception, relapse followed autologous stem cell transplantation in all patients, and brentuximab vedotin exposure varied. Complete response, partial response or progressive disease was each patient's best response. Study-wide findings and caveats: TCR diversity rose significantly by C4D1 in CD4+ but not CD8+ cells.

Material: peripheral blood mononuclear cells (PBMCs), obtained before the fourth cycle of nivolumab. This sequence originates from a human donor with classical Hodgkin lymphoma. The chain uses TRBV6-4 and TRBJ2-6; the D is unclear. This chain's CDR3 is CASSPVLSSGANVLTF. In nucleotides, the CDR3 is TGTGCCAGCAGTCCCGTTCTTAGCTCTGGGGCCAACGTCCTGACTTTC.